What follows are 23 T cell receptor beta chains derived from one specimen sequenced in a study of blood T cell repertoires in COVID-19. TCRdb keeps only in-frame clones here, not all; method: immunoSEQ multiplex PCR. Found here are 300,000 to 400,000 clones, 88% of them singletons; the top ten hold 0.95% to 1%. Sequencing was performed on PBMCs or T cells enriched from blood (not recorded which). The receptors stem from a woman aged 30 to 39 with acute COVID-19.

The V call is TRBV3-1 (or the pseudogene TRBV3-2), the J call TRBJ1-6, with D unclear. V lost 4 bases and J lost 13, with 11 bases in between. The CDR3 length is 12 residues. Germline assignment: CDR1 LGHDT and CDR2 YNNKEL (reference sequence). CDR3 DNA: TGTGCCAGCAGCCTTGGAGGAGGGCCCCTCCACTTT. Its protein product is CASSLGGGPLHF.

The chain combines TRBV7-9 with TRBJ1-2; the match to TRBD1 covers 8 bases. The CDR3 extends over 15 amino acids. Germline lookup yields CDR1 SEHNR and CDR2 FQNEAQ (reference sequence). Trimming cost V 6 bases and J 4 bases; bases outside gene matches: 10. For the CDR3, the DNA is TGTGCCAGCAGTTCCGGGACAGGACAATTCTATGGCTACACCTTC. This codes for CASSSGTGQFYGYTF.

This chain joins TRBV19 and TRBJ1-2; 12 bases fit TRBD1. The CDR3 covers 15 residues. With V trimmed by 4 bases and J by 4 bases, 4 bases remained unmatched. Germline CDR1 LNHDA, CDR2 SQIVND (reference sequence). The CDR3 coding sequence is TGTGCCAGTAGTACCGGGACAGGGGGCGCCTATGGCTACACCTTC. This gives the protein CASSTGTGGAYGYTF.

The V gene is TRBV27, the J gene TRBJ1-1; weak D call: TRBD1 (5 bases). The V end lost 0 bases, the J end lost 7 bases, and 12 bases lay between the germline ends. CDR1 is MNHEY, CDR2 SMNVEV, per germline (reference sequence). The CDR3 runs 14 residues. CDR3 nucleotides: TGTGCCAGCAGTTTATCGGGGCCTAGTGGTGAAGCTTTCTTT. Translating it yields CASSLSGPSGEAFF.

The chain couples TRBV19 to TRBJ2-7, with D maybe TRBD1 (6 bases). This CDR3 is 14 amino acids long. Germline CDR1 is LNHDA and CDR2 is SQIVND (reference sequence). The V end was cut by 2 bases, the J end by 0 bases, with 8 bases between. The CDR3 sequence: CASSIPGASYEQYF. In nucleotides, the CDR3 is TGTGCCAGTAGTATACCAGGGGCCTCCTACGAGCAGTACTTC.

This chain joins TRBV6-5 and TRBJ1-5, with 11 nucleotides matching TRBD1. The germline gives CDR1 MNHEY, CDR2 SVGAGI. V gave up 5 bases and J gave up 5 bases; unmatched junction bases: 2. This CDR3 has 14 residues. DNA for the CDR3: TGTGCCAGCAGTCTGGACAGGGGGCATCAGCCCCAGCATTTT. Its translation: CASSLDRGHQPQHF.

The rearrangement links TRBV18 to TRBJ2-3; a possible D gene is TRBD2 (5 bases). The length of the CDR3 is 17 residues. V lost 3 bases and J 1 base, leaving 17 bases between the germline ends. Per the germline V gene, CDR1 is KGHSH and CDR2 is LQKENI. CDR3 loop: CASSPGKRPRGTDTQYF. CDR3 bases: TGTGCCAGCTCACCCGGCAAGCGGCCTCGGGGCACAGATACGCAGTATTTT.

This clone was picked up a small number of times. In nucleotides, the CDR3 is TGTGCCAGCAGCGCCGGGACTGGTCGCTATGGCTACACCTTC. Translated: CASSAGTGRYGYTF. This rearrangement joins TRBV9 to TRBJ1-2, with D maybe TRBD1 (5 bases). Trimming pared 3 bases from V and 4 bases from J, leaving 13 bases between. Germline V lookup: CDR1 SGDLS, CDR2 YYNGEE. The CDR3 is 14 residues long.

The chain carries TRBV9 and TRBJ2-2, with TRBD2 matching 7 bases. This CDR3 is built from 16 residues. Germline V gene lookup returns CDR1 SGDLS and CDR2 YYNGEE. V trimming: 1 base; J trimming: 1 base; junction bases outside the gene matches: 4. CDR3 residues: CASSVLSGGNTGELFF. The CDR3 region has the DNA TGTGCCAGCAGCGTACTCTCGGGGGGGAACACCGGGGAGCTGTTTTTT.

The rearrangement uses TRBV18 and TRBJ2-2; 8 nucleotides line up with TRBD1. The CDR3 is made up of 17 amino acids. The V gene's germline CDR1 is KGHSH and CDR2 LQKENI. The V and J ends lost 2 bases and 6 bases, in that order; junction bases with no gene match: 11. This CDR3 is CASSPDIRAGGSGELFF. CDR3 in DNA: TGTGCCAGCTCACCAGACATTCGAGCAGGGGGCTCCGGGGAGCTGTTTTTT.

The chain uses TRBV5-1 and TRBJ1-3; D not resolved. Trimming cost V 1 base and J 0 bases, with 14 bases left between them. The CDR3 extends over 17 amino acids. Germline values: CDR1 SGHRS, CDR2 YFSETQ. The CDR3 here is CASSLSVGRHSGNTIYF. For the CDR3, the DNA is TGCGCCAGCAGCTTGTCAGTGGGCAGACACTCTGGAAACACCATATATTTT.

The genes are TRBV24-1 and TRBJ2-2; 7 nucleotides match TRBD1. This CDR3 spans 19 amino acids. Trimming removed 1 base from V and 1 base from J; junction bases left unmatched: 11. The germline gives CDR1 KGHDR, CDR2 SFDVKD. The CDR3 coding sequence is TGTGCCACCAGTGATTTCGGGTTCGCGGACAGGAGGAACACCGGGGAGCTGTTTTTT. Protein product: CATSDFGFADRRNTGELFF.

This sequence joins TRBV5-6 and TRBJ2-2; tentatively, D is TRBD2 (5 bases). Trimming took off 4 bases at V and 0 bases at J, with 16 bases between the two ends. The CDR3 loop spans 17 amino acids. Looked up from germline, CDR1 is SGHDT and CDR2 is YYEEEE. The CDR3 DNA reads as TGTGCCAGCAGCCGGAGGTCAGAGAGGCCGAACACCGGGGAGCTGTTTTTT. Its protein product is CASSRRSERPNTGELFF. Looking up the rest from reference TRBV5-6 and TRBJ2-2 gives the full variable domain: DAGVTQSPTHLIKTRGQQVTLRCSPKSGHDTVSWYQQALGQGPQFIFQYYEEEERQRGNFPDRFSGHQFPNYSSELNVNALLLGDSALYLCASSRRSERPNTGELFFGEGSRLTVL.

This chain joins TRBV7-2 and TRBJ1-3; no firm D call. Trimming took off 5 bases at V and 0 bases at J, with 11 bases between the two ends. CDR3 length: 15 residues. Germline-derived CDR1 and CDR2 are SGHTA and FQGNSA. DNA of the CDR3: TGTGCCAGCAGCCCCGGCCGGGTCTCTGGAAACACCATATATTTT. Protein product: CASSPGRVSGNTIYF. The full variable domain, rest sourced from reference TRBV7-2 and TRBJ1-3, is GAGVSQSPSNKVTEKGKDVELRCDPISGHTALYWYRQSLGQGLEFLIYFQGNSAPDKSGLPSDRFSAERTGGSVSTLTIQRTQQEDSAVYLCASSPGRVSGNTIYFGEGSWLTVV.

The genes are TRBV5-1 and TRBJ1-1; weak D call: TRBD1 (5 bases). Germline V gene lookup returns CDR1 SGHRS and CDR2 YFSETQ. With 0 bases removed from V and 0 bases from J, the gap between germline ends came to 15 bases. The CDR3 spans 17 residues. The CDR3 is CASSLASSTQVNTEAFF. The CDR3 DNA is TGCGCCAGCAGCTTGGCCTCAAGTACACAGGTGAACACTGAAGCTTTCTTT.

This chain connects TRBV11-3 to TRBJ2-1; TRBD2 matches 8 bases. Per the germline V gene, CDR1 is SGHNT and CDR2 is YENEEA. The length of the CDR3 is 15 residues. The V and J ends lost 1 base and 8 bases, in that order; junction bases with no gene match: 7. CDR3 loop: CASSLGTSLGDEQFF. The CDR3 nucleotides are TGTGCCAGCAGCTTAGGGACTAGCCTTGGCGATGAGCAGTTCTTC.

This sequence joins TRBV5-4 and TRBJ2-1; 16 nucleotides align to TRBD2. The trim removed 4 bases at V and 13 bases at J, leaving 8 bases unmatched. The V gene's germline CDR1 is SGHNT and CDR2 YYREEE (reference sequence). The CDR3 runs 15 residues. CDR3 sequence (DNA): TGTGCCAGCAGCCTACCGGGACTAGCGGGGGGGAGTCAGTTCTTC. This encodes CASSLPGLAGGSQFF.

The CDR3 nucleotides read TGTGCCAGCAGTCGACAGGGGCGCACTGAAGCTTTCTTT. Translation gives CASSRQGRTEAFF. The V and J genes are TRBV28 and TRBJ1-1, with 8 bases matching TRBD1. Trimming at V came to 5 bases and at J to 4 bases, leaving 3 bases not matched to a gene. The CDR3 sequence is 13 residues long. Germline-derived CDR1 and CDR2 are MDHEN and SYDVKM. Full variable domain (rest looked up from reference TRBV28 and TRBJ1-1): DVKVTQSSRYLVKRTGEKVFLECVQDMDHENMFWYRQDPGLGLRLIYFSYDVKMKEKGDIPEGYSVSREKKERFSLILESASTNQTSMYLCASSRQGRTEAFFGQGTRLTVV.

The J gene is TRBJ1-1, the V gene TRBV18; the D gene is possibly TRBD1 (5 bases). Germline V lookup: CDR1 KGHSH, CDR2 LQKENI. V was pared by 2 bases and J by 4 bases, with 11 bases between. CDR3 size: 14 residues. The CDR3 reads CASSPDSRGTEAFF. The CDR3, as DNA: TGTGCCAGCTCACCAGACAGCAGAGGCACTGAAGCTTTCTTT.

The CDR3 region has the DNA TGTGCCAGCAGCGTAGCTACGACAGGGGCCTACAATGAGCAGTTCTTC. Its translation is CASSVATTGAYNEQFF. The chain uses TRBV9 and TRBJ2-1, with 8 bases identical to TRBD1. The CDR3 is 16 amino acids. V lost 0 bases, J lost 2 bases, and 4 bases stayed unmatched. Germline CDR1 reads SGDLS; CDR2 reads YYNGEE.

This clone was seen many times. The V gene is TRBV6-4, the J gene TRBJ2-1; TRBD2 aligns across 10 bases. CDR1 and CDR2 from the germline V gene are MRHNA and SNTAGT. This CDR3 is 15 amino acids long. With 5 bases clipped from V and 5 bases from J, the junction kept 6 bases outside the gene matches. The CDR3 DNA reads TGTGCCAGCAGTCAAAGCGGGGGGGCCCACAATGAGCAGTTCTTC. Translated, it gives CASSQSGGAHNEQFF.

This rearrangement joins TRBV4-3 to TRBJ1-2; 7 nucleotides match TRBD1. The CDR3 loop spans 14 amino acids. V shed 0 bases and J 8 bases; nucleotides not matched to a gene: 6. The germline V gene has CDR1 LGHNA and CDR2 YSLEER. The CDR3 DNA sequence: TGCGCCAGCAGCCAAGATCAGGGGGTGGGGGGCTACACCTTC. It yields the protein CASSQDQGVGGYTF.

The gene calls are TRBV15 and TRBJ1-1; possibly TRBD1 for D (6 bases). Trimming left V 4 bases short and J 4 bases short, with 19 bases between. The CDR3 loop spans 16 amino acids. Germline-derived CDR1 and CDR2 are LNHNV and YYDKDF (reference sequence). CDR3 DNA sequence: TGTGCCACCAGCACAAGTGACAGGCGGCGTGGCACTGAAGCTTTCTTT. Its protein product is CATSTSDRRRGTEAFF.